A selection of T cell receptor beta chains follows, all from one sample in a study of identical twins. Using its own MiXCR run on the 5' RACE reads, TCRdb lists one record per CDR3 protein. Of about 250,000 distinct CDR3 sequences detected, 6% to 8.5% appear once; the ten largest clones hold about 5.6%. The same data also went into a second study, on yellow fever vaccine responses in identical twins.

Sequences were obtained from CD8+ T cells sorted from blood. The receptor set was obtained from a woman aged 18-30 years in good health. The conserved cysteine and the conserved F or W are not part of the CDR3 here.

v_gene,j_gene,CDR3aa
TRBV12-3/TRBV12-4,TRBJ2-1,ASSTFNSGRDEQF
TRBV18,TRBJ1-1,ASSHHTGQDRYTVDTEAF
TRBV20-1,TRBJ2-7,SARPRRAPSYEQY
TRBV3-1,TRBJ2-1,ASSQVTYNEQF
TRBV12-3/TRBV12-4,TRBJ1-1,ASSPTSPMNTEAF
TRBV10-3,TRBJ2-3,AISVADTDTQY
TRBV12-3/TRBV12-4,TRBJ1-5,ASGRTGVGNQPQH
TRBV27,TRBJ2-3,ASSLLAGLADTDTQY
TRBV4-1,TRBJ1-1,ASWGQGGAF
TRBV7-9,TRBJ1-2,ASSLDAGGEGYT
TRBV5-1,TRBJ2-1,ASSYLDRDNEQF
TRBV11-2,TRBJ2-1,ASSPRDMPSYNEQF
TRBV20-1,TRBJ2-4,SARDVRGLAKNIQY
TRBV28,TRBJ2-5,ASSPLGQEQETQY
TRBV20-1,TRBJ2-1,SARDGEAYNEQF
TRBV6-4,TRBJ2-1,ASSDTLARSLAEQF
TRBV20-1,TRBJ2-1,SASTASGSHNEQF